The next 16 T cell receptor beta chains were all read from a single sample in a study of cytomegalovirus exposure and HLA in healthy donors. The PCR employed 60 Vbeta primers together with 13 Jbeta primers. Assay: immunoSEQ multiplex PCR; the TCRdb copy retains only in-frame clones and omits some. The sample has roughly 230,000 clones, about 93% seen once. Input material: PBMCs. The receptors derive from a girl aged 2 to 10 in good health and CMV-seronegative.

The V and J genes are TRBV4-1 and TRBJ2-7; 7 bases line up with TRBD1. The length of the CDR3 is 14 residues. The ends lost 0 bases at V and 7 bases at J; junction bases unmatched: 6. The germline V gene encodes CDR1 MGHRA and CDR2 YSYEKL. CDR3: CASSQEKGGWEQYF. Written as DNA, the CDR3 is TGCGCCAGCAGCCAAGAAAAAGGGGGCTGGGAGCAGTACTTC.

This CDR3 is CAGLGVLGNTIYF. The CDR3 DNA reads TGTGCCGGACTCGGGGTCCTTGGAAACACCATATATTTT. This rearrangement joins TRBV30 to TRBJ1-3; D gene unclear. V was trimmed by 8 bases and J by 3 bases, leaving 14 bases between them. The CDR3 is made up of 13 amino acids. CDR1 is GTSNPN, CDR2 SVGIG, per germline (reference sequence).

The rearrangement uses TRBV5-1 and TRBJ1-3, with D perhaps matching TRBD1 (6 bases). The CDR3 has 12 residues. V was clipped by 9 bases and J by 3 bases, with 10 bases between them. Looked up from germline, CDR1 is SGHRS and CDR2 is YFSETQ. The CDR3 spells CAKRDIGNTIYF. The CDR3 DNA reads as TGCGCCAAACGGGACATTGGAAACACCATATATTTT. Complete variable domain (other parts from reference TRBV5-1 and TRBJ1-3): KAGVTQTPRYLIKTRGQQVTLSCSPISGHRSVSWYQQTPGQGLQFLFEYFSETQRNKGNFPGRFSGRQFSNSRSEMNVSTLELGDSALYLCAKRDIGNTIYFGEGSWLTVV.

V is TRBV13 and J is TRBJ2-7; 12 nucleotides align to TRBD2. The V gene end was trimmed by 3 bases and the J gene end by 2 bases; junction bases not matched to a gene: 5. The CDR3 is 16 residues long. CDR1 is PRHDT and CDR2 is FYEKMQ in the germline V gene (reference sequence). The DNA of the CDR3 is TGTGCCAGCAGCTTGGGCCTAGCGGGAGGGCCCTACGAGCAGTACTTC. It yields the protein CASSLGLAGGPYEQYF. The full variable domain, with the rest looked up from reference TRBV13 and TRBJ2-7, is AAGVIQSPRHLIKEKRETATLKCYPIPRHDTVYWYQQGPGQDPQFLISFYEKMQSDKGSIPDRFSAQQFSDYHSELNMSSLELGDSALYFCASSLGLAGGPYEQYFGPGTRLTVT.

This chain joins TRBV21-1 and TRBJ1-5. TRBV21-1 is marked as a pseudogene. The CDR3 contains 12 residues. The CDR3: CASRLGGQPQHF. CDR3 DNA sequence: TGTGCCAGCAGGCTTGGAGGACAGCCCCAGCATTTT.

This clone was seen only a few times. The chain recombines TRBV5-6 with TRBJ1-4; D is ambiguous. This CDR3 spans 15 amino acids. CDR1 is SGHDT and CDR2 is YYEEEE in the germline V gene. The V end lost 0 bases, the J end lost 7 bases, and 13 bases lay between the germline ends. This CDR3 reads CASSLVDWAGEKLFF. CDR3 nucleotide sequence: TGTGCCAGCAGCTTGGTGGACTGGGCTGGTGAAAAACTGTTTTTT.

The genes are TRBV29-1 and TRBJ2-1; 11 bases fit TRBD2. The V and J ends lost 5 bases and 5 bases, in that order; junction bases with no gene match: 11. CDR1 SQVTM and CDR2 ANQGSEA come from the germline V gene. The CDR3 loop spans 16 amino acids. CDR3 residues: CSVYIIAGGINNEQFF. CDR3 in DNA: TGCAGCGTTTATATAATAGCGGGAGGGATTAACAATGAGCAGTTCTTC.

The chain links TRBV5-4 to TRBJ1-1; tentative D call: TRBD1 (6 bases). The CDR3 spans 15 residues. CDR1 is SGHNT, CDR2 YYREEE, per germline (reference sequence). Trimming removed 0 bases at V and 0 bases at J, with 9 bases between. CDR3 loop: CASSLGRGMNTEAFF. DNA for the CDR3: TGTGCCAGCAGCTTGGGCAGGGGCATGAACACTGAAGCTTTCTTT.

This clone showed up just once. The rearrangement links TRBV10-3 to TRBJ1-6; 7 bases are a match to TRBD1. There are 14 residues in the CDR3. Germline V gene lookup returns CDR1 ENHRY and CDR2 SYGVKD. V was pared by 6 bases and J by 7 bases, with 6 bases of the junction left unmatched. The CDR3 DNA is TGTGCCATCAGGATAGACAGGGTAAATTCACCCCTCCACTTT. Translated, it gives CAIRIDRVNSPLHF.

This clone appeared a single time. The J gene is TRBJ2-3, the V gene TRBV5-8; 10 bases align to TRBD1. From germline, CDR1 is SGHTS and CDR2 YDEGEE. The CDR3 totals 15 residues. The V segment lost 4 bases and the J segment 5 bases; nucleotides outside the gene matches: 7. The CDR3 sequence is CASSQGQGSRDTQYF. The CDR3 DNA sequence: TGTGCCAGCAGCCAGGGACAGGGGTCGAGAGATACGCAGTATTTT. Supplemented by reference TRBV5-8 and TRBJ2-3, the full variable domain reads EAGVTQSPTHLIKTRGQQATLRCSPISGHTSVYWYQQALGLGLQFLLWYDEGEERNRGNFPPRFSGRQFPNYSSELNVNALELEDSALYLCASSQGQGSRDTQYFGPGTRLTVL.

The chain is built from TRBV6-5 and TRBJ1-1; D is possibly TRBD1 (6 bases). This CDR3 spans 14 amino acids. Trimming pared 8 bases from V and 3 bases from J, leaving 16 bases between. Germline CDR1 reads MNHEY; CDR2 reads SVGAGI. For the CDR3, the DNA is TGTGCCAGCCGCAGCGAGGGGGGGCACACTGAAGCTTTCTTT. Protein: CASRSEGGHTEAFF.

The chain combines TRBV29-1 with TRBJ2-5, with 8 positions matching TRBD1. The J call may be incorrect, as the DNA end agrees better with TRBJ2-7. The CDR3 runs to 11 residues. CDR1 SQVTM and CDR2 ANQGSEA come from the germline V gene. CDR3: CSVGQGVEQYF. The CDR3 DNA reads TGCAGCGTCGGACAGGGAGTCGAGCAGTACTTC.

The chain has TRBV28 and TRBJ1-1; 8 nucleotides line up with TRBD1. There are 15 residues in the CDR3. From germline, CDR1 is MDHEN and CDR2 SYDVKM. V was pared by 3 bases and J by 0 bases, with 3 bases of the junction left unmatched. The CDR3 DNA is TGTGCCAGCAGTTTTGACAGGGGCGTGAACACTGAAGCTTTCTTT. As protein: CASSFDRGVNTEAFF.

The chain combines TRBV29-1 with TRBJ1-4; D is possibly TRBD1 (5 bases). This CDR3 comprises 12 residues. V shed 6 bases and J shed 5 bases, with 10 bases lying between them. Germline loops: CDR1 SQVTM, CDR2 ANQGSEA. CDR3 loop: CSVGRGNEKLFF. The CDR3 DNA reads TGCAGCGTGGGACGGGGGAATGAAAAACTGTTTTTT.

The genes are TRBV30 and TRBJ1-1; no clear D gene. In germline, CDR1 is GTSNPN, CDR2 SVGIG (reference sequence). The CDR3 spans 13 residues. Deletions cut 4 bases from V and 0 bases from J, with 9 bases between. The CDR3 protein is CAWNSGMNTEAFF. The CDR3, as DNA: TGTGCCTGGAATTCAGGCATGAACACTGAAGCTTTCTTT.

CDR3 DNA: TGTGCCATCAGTGAGACCCTGGGACAGATAACAATCTATGGCTACACCTTC. It is translated as CAISETLGQITIYGYTF. The J gene is TRBJ1-2, the V gene TRBV10-3; 7 nucleotides align to TRBD1. This CDR3 comprises 17 residues. J lost 4 bases, V lost 2 bases, and 13 bases had no gene match. Germline V gene data show CDR1 as ENHRY and CDR2 as SYGVKD.